A selection of T cell receptor beta chains follows, all from one sample in a study of blood T cell repertoires in COVID-19. The data were produced by immunoSEQ multiplex PCR, yet TCRdb's version contains in-frame clones alone and is incomplete. Of 200,000 to 250,000 clones listed, over 80% are singletons. Sequencing was done on a sample of peripheral blood. The receptor source for this set is a man aged 30 to 45 who had recovered from COVID-19. Both conserved end residues are part of each CDR3. The order of the fields is D gene, V gene, J gene, clone size, CDR3 protein, CDR3 DNA. D genes are given only for firm matches. The size of a clone is reported for some rows only, either as once, few or many, or as a class for expanded clones.

d_gene: -; v_gene: TRBV7-9; j_gene: TRBJ1-2; abundance: -; CDR3aa: CASTPPGNRAAVGYGYTF; CDR3nt: TGTGCCAGCACCCCTCCCGGTAACAGGGCGGCGGTAGGTTATGGCTACACCTTC
d_gene: -; v_gene: TRBV9; j_gene: TRBJ1-6; abundance: -; CDR3aa: CASNREMTKNSPLHF; CDR3nt: TGTGCCAGCAACAGAGAGATGACTAAAAATTCACCCCTCCACTTT
d_gene: TRBD2; v_gene: TRBV3-1/TRBV3-2; j_gene: TRBJ2-5; abundance: -; CDR3aa: CASSRRLAGGRETQYF; CDR3nt: TGTGCCAGCAGCCGGCGACTAGCGGGGGGCCGGGAGACCCAGTACTTC
d_gene: TRBD1; v_gene: TRBV27; j_gene: TRBJ1-2; abundance: -; CDR3aa: CASSLGQQAYGYTF; CDR3nt: TGTGCCAGCAGTTTGGGACAGCAGGCCTATGGCTACACCTTC
d_gene: -; v_gene: TRBV5-1; j_gene: TRBJ2-7; abundance: -; CDR3aa: CASSLGGGLAYEQYF; CDR3nt: TGCGCCAGCAGCTTGGGAGGCGGGTTAGCCTACGAGCAGTACTTC
d_gene: TRBD1; v_gene: TRBV4-2; j_gene: TRBJ2-5; abundance: -; CDR3aa: CASSHSGQGETQYF; CDR3nt: TGTGCCAGCAGCCATTCGGGACAGGGTGAGACCCAGTACTTC
d_gene: TRBD2; v_gene: TRBV7-3; j_gene: TRBJ2-3; abundance: -; CDR3aa: CASSLTSGGYTDTQYF; CDR3nt: TGTGCCAGCAGCCTAACTAGCGGGGGGTACACAGATACGCAGTATTTT
d_gene: TRBD2; v_gene: TRBV29-1; j_gene: TRBJ2-1; abundance: -; CDR3aa: CSVVGLAGGYNEQFF; CDR3nt: TGCAGCGTTGTTGGCCTAGCGGGGGGATACAATGAGCAGTTCTTC
d_gene: -; v_gene: TRBV19; j_gene: TRBJ2-3; abundance: -; CDR3aa: CASSSSEGTTDTQYF; CDR3nt: TGTGCCAGTAGTTCCTCGGAGGGGACCACAGATACGCAGTATTTT
d_gene: -; v_gene: TRBV10-3; j_gene: TRBJ1-1; abundance: -; CDR3aa: CAISENLQGQAFF; CDR3nt: TGTGCCATCAGTGAGAATTTGCAGGGTCAAGCTTTCTTT
d_gene: -; v_gene: TRBV15; j_gene: TRBJ2-3; abundance: -; CDR3aa: CATSRGGGGGGDTQYF; CDR3nt: TGTGCCACCAGCAGAGGAGGCGGGGGAGGGGGAGATACGCAGTATTTT
d_gene: -; v_gene: TRBV6-5; j_gene: TRBJ1-3; abundance: once; CDR3aa: CASSYSITYSGNTIYF; CDR3nt: TGTGCCAGCAGTTACTCGATCACTTACTCTGGAAACACCATATATTTT
d_gene: TRBD1; v_gene: TRBV19; j_gene: TRBJ2-4; abundance: -; CDR3aa: CASSIPGTADKNIQYF; CDR3nt: TGTGCCAGTAGTATCCCCGGGACAGCAGACAAAAACATTCAGTACTTC
d_gene: TRBD2; v_gene: TRBV6-6; j_gene: TRBJ2-5; abundance: once; CDR3aa: CASSDRGGQETQYF; CDR3nt: TGTGCCAGCAGCGACCGGGGGGGGCAAGAGACCCAGTACTTC
d_gene: -; v_gene: TRBV6-5; j_gene: TRBJ2-6; abundance: -; CDR3aa: CASSYRPGTGANVLTF; CDR3nt: TGTGCCAGCAGTTATCGTCCAGGCACTGGGGCCAACGTCCTGACTTTC
d_gene: TRBD1; v_gene: TRBV28; j_gene: TRBJ2-5; abundance: -; CDR3aa: CASSFQGASQETQYF; CDR3nt: TGTGCCAGCAGTTTTCAGGGGGCGTCCCAAGAGACCCAGTACTTC
d_gene: TRBD1; v_gene: TRBV5-5; j_gene: TRBJ1-2; abundance: -; CDR3aa: CASSPGQDYGYTF; CDR3nt: TGTGCCAGCAGCCCGGGACAGGACTATGGCTACACCTTC